A single T cell receptor (beta chain) is shown here with its context. These data come from a study of blood T cell repertoires in COVID-19. V lost 6 bases, J lost 5 bases, and 11 bases lay in between. CDR3 length: 13 amino acids. Per the study methods: Estimation of nucleated cell counts relied on the amplification of reference gene primers. Sequenced by immunoSEQ multiplex PCR; TCRdb stores in-frame clones only, minus some. That table is the source of V, J and clone size, and D and trimming were worked out from the DNA. The table records 75,000 to 80,000 clones, 70% to 90% of them present only once. The genes are TRBV12-3 or TRBV12-4 and TRBJ1-5, with D hard to call. The sequence came from a man in his sixties with COVID-19, enrolled during active disease. The sequenced material came from peripheral blood. The CDR3 sequence: CASRGGGYQPQHF. The CDR3 bases are TGTGCCAGCAGAGGAGGAGGGTATCAGCCCCAGCATTTT.